This TCR beta chain stems from a study of cytomegalovirus exposure and HLA in healthy donors. The ends were cut back, 0 bases at V and 4 bases at J, with 4 bases in the middle. In germline, CDR1 is LGHNA, CDR2 YSLEER. This CDR3 has 13 amino acids. General study findings and limits: A previous analysis found most TCR beta V segments productive roughly 87% or roughly 30% of the time.

This clone ranks as medium-sized (0.01 to 0.1%). The antigen remains undetermined. The PCR used 60 Vbeta and 13 Jbeta primers. The data were produced by immunoSEQ multiplex PCR, yet TCRdb's version contains in-frame clones alone and is incomplete. The sample has almost 65,000 clones; 60% to 85% are singletons. Input material: PBMCs. This receptor was taken from a male donor in good health and CMV-seropositive. V and J are TRBV4-3 and TRBJ1-5; D not certain. CDR3 sequence (DNA): TGCGCCAGCAGCCAAGAGGCTAATCAGCCCCAGCATTTT. This encodes CASSQEANQPQHF.